The 15 T cell receptor beta chains listed next were all sequenced from one sample in a study of T cell repertoires in cytomegalovirus infection. TCRdb ran MiXCR on the reads and lists one entry per CDR3 protein. The top ten hold more than 10% of the sample, which has about 310,000 distinct CDR3 sequences, roughly 15% seen once. What was sequenced was PBMCs. These receptors came from a human donor in good health (CMV status not recorded). Some clones in this sample may be carry-over from other donors' samples.

In this sample, this clonotype turned up a few times. J is TRBJ2-2 and V is TRBV7-9, with 8 bases lining up with TRBD1. There are 16 residues in the CDR3. Per germline, CDR1 SEHNR and CDR2 FQNEAQ (reference sequence). V dropped 5 bases and J dropped 6; count of bases not matched to a gene: 11. The CDR3, as DNA: TGTGCCAGCAGCCTCCCAGGGGGCCGTAAGGCCGGGGAGCTGTTTTTT. Amino acids: CASSLPGGRKAGELFF.

This clonotype was picked up many times. The CDR3 here is CASTADSRGVYNEQFF. As DNA, the CDR3 is TGTGCCAGCACCGCTGATTCGCGGGGCGTCTACAATGAGCAGTTCTTC. This sequence joins TRBV7-2 and TRBJ2-1; weak D call: TRBD2 (6 bases). CDR1 and CDR2 from the germline V gene are SGHTA and FQGNSA. Between the trimmed V and J ends, which lost 7 bases and 3 bases, there was a span of 19 bases. CDR3 length equals 16 residues.

A few counts support this clonotype. V usage is TRBV20-1 and J usage is TRBJ2-7; 11 nucleotides match TRBD1. The germline V gene encodes CDR1 DFQATT and CDR2 SNEGSKA (reference sequence). V was clipped by 6 bases and J by 2 bases; unmatched bases: 3. The CDR3 is 13 amino acids. The CDR3 spells CSAEGQGAYEQYF. CDR3 in DNA: TGCAGTGCAGAGGGACAGGGGGCCTACGAGCAGTACTTC.

A few counts support this clonotype. The J gene is TRBJ2-2, the V gene TRBV7-2; D remains ambiguous. Germline V gene data show CDR1 as SGHTA and CDR2 as FQGNSA. Trimming removed 2 bases at V and 6 bases at J, with 10 bases between. The CDR3 runs 14 residues. Written as DNA, the CDR3 is TGTGCCAGCAGCTTAATTCAGTTGCCCGGGGAGCTGTTTTTT. Amino acids: CASSLIQLPGELFF.

This chain uses TRBV23-1 with TRBJ1-5; D may be TRBD1 (5 bases). TRBV23-1 belongs to the ORF category, with a function that is uncertain. The germline V and J ends were trimmed by 4 bases and 3 bases, with 10 bases remaining between them. This CDR3 is built from 14 residues. CDR3 region: CASSPKTDNQPQHF. For the CDR3, the DNA is TGCGCCAGCAGTCCAAAGACAGACAATCAGCCCCAGCATTTT.

A few counts support this clonotype. The CDR3 nucleotides are TGTGCCAGCAGTCATGACAGGTCGACTGAAGCTTTCTTT. This gives the protein CASSHDRSTEAFF. The chain links TRBV6-2 or TRBV6-3 to TRBJ1-1; D may be TRBD1 (6 bases). V lost 5 bases, J lost 5 bases, and 12 bases lay in between. The CDR3 is 13 amino acids. Germline V lookup: CDR1 MNHEY, CDR2 SVGEGT.

This clonotype was picked up a small number of times. The gene calls are TRBV12-3 or TRBV12-4 and TRBJ2-7, with 9 bases lining up with TRBD1. The CDR3 covers 16 residues. Germline trimming cut 2 bases from V and 6 bases from J; bases unmatched to any gene: 11. For the CDR3, the DNA is TGTGCCAGCAGTTTAAAATCCGGGACAGGGATCACCGAGCAGTACTTC. Protein: CASSLKSGTGITEQYF.

The V gene is TRBV10-3, the J gene TRBJ1-5; unclear D gene. The CDR3 length is 13 residues. The germline V gene has CDR1 ENHRY and CDR2 SYGVKD. Trimming removed 0 bases at V and 5 bases at J, with 5 bases between. The CDR3 loop is CAISESSDQPQHF. The DNA of the CDR3 is TGTGCCATCAGTGAGTCGTCGGATCAGCCCCAGCATTTT.

The chain recombines TRBV6-2 or TRBV6-3 with TRBJ2-7; D is ambiguous. The CDR3 loop spans 12 amino acids. Deletions cut 8 bases from V and 3 bases from J, with 11 bases between. Germline V gene lookup returns CDR1 MNHEY and CDR2 SVGEGT. This chain's CDR3 is CASAEGFYEQYF. As DNA, the CDR3 is TGTGCCAGCGCCGAAGGTTTCTACGAGCAGTACTTC.

The chain carries TRBV27 and TRBJ1-5; D remains ambiguous. From germline, CDR1 is MNHEY and CDR2 SMNVEV (reference sequence). The CDR3 extends over 19 amino acids. Trimming shortened V by 2 bases and J by 5 bases, and 25 bases separated the two germline ends. This CDR3 is CASSLPYTAPPPLDQPQHF. Written as DNA, the CDR3 is TGTGCCAGCAGTTTACCATATACAGCTCCTCCTCCCTTAGATCAGCCCCAGCATTTT.

Written as DNA, the CDR3 is TGCGCCAGCAGCTTGGACCCCGGGGGAAGCTCCTATAATTCACCCCTCCACTTT. It translates to CASSLDPGGSSYNSPLHF. The chain combines TRBV5-1 with TRBJ1-6; possible D gene TRBD1, 5 bases. The CDR3 totals 18 residues. V lost 0 bases, J lost 0 bases, and 13 bases lay in between. CDR1 and CDR2 (germline): SGHRS, YFSETQ.

This clonotype has just a few counts. This sequence joins TRBV20-1 and TRBJ2-2; possibly TRBD2 for D (5 bases). In germline, CDR1 is DFQATT, CDR2 SNEGSKA (reference sequence). V lost 5 bases to trimming and J lost 4 bases, with 14 bases between them. The CDR3 extends over 14 amino acids. CDR3 amino acids: CSAPVRRGTGELFF. CDR3 nucleotides: TGCAGTGCTCCGGTCAGACGGGGCACCGGGGAGCTGTTTTTT.

This clonotype occurred a few times. V usage is TRBV4-1 and J usage is TRBJ1-1; 9 bases are a match to TRBD1. Trimming cost V 5 bases and J 3 bases; bases outside gene matches: 4. The CDR3 has 14 amino acids. Germline V lookup: CDR1 MGHRA, CDR2 YSYEKL. CDR3 sequence: CASSGGQGDTEAFF. The CDR3 coding sequence is TGCGCCAGCAGCGGGGGACAGGGAGACACTGAAGCTTTCTTT.

This chain links TRBV20-1 with TRBJ2-7; possibly TRBD2 for D (6 bases). CDR3 length equals 12 residues. Trimming took off 5 bases at V and 6 bases at J, with 14 bases between the two ends. CDR1 and CDR2 (germline): DFQATT, SNEGSKA (reference sequence). CDR3 sequence reads: CSACSSVGEQYF. The CDR3 DNA reads TGCAGTGCTTGCTCTAGCGTTGGCGAGCAGTACTTC.

The chain links TRBV11-3 to TRBJ1-1; 7 bases are a match to TRBD1. Germline CDR1 reads SGHNT; CDR2 reads YENEEA. J gave up 5 bases and V 5 bases, and 11 bases lay outside the gene matches. The CDR3 runs to 15 residues. The CDR3 region is CASSKGQNYGTEAFF. DNA of the CDR3: TGTGCCAGCAGCAAGGGACAGAACTACGGGACTGAAGCTTTCTTT.